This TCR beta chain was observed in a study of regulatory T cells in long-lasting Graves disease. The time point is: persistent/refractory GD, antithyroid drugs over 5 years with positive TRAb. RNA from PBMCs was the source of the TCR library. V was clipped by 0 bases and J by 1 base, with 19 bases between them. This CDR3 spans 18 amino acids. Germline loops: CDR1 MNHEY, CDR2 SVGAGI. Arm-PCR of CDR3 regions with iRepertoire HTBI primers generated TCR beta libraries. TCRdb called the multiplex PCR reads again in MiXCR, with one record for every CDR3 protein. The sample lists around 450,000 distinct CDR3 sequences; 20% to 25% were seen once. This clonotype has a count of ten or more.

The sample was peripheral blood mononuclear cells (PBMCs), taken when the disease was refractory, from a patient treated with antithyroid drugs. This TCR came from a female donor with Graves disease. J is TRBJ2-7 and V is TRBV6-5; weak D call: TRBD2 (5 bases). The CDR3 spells CASSYSKEPREQSYEQYF. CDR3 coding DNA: TGTGCCAGCAGTTACTCGAAGGAACCGAGGGAGCAATCCTACGAGCAGTACTTC.